This is a list of T cell receptor beta chains from one sample in a study of cytomegalovirus exposure and HLA in healthy donors. Here immunoSEQ multiplex PCR was the method, and the copy in TCRdb shows in-frame clones only, minus some. Its table records just over 80,000 clones. Sequencing used PBMCs. Receptors originate from a woman aged 25 to 39 in good health and CMV-seronegative. Both conserved end residues are part of each CDR3. The order of the fields is D gene, V gene, J gene, CDR3 DNA, CDR3 protein. D genes are given only for firm matches.

-	TRBV7-6	TRBJ2-7	TGTGCCAGCAGCTTAGCTTGGGGGACACATGCCAACGAGCAGTACTTC	CASSLAWGTHANEQYF
TRBD2	TRBV4-2	TRBJ2-1	TGTGCCAGCAGGGAAACTAGCGGGAGGAAGAATGAGCAGTTCTTC	CASRETSGRKNEQFF
TRBD1	TRBV30	TRBJ1-2	TGTGCCTGGAGTGTAGGGACAGGGGGAAGCGGCTACACCTTC	CAWSVGTGGSGYTF
TRBD1	TRBV27	TRBJ1-2	TGTGCCAGCAGTTTATATAGTGTGGGGGGACAGGGGGGCTATGGCTACACCTTC	CASSLYSVGGQGGYGYTF
-	TRBV12-5	TRBJ2-7	TGTGCTAGTGGTTTTTCTGAAGGGGGCTACGAGCAGTACTTC	CASGFSEGGYEQYF
-	TRBV27	TRBJ2-3	TGTGCCAGCAGTTTATCAAGCCACACAGATACGCAGTATTTT	CASSLSSHTDTQYF
-	TRBV6-1	TRBJ1-2	TGTGCCAGCAGTGAAGCAGGCAGGGACTATGGCTACACCTTC	CASSEAGRDYGYTF
TRBD1	TRBV25-1	TRBJ1-2	TGTGCCAGCAGAAGGACAGGGGCAGACGGTAGCTACACCTTC	CASRRTGADGSYTF
-	TRBV7-2	TRBJ1-3	TGTGCCAGCAGCTTAGCGGCCAGCTCTGGAAACACCATATATTTT	CASSLAASSGNTIYF
TRBD1	TRBV7-9	TRBJ1-1	TGTGCCAGCACCCCAGCAGGGGGACACAGGACCAATGAAGCTTTCTTT	CASTPAGGHRTNEAFF
TRBD1	TRBV5-1	TRBJ2-7	TGCGCCAGCAGCTTGGTAGGGGGCTCCTCCTACGAGCAGTACTTC	CASSLVGGSSYEQYF